What follows are 7 T cell receptor beta chains derived from one specimen sequenced in a study of response to subunit inactivated influenza vaccine. TCRdb called the RT-PCR reads again in MiXCR, with one record for every CDR3 protein. The sample lists 700,000 to 900,000 distinct CDR3 sequences, 21% occurring once. The source was PBMCs from blood, collected about 5 days after vaccination. Receptor source: a man aged 50-59 years who received an inactivated influenza vaccine.

For the CDR3, the DNA is TGTGCCAGCAGTTTATCGGGGGGCCAGGGAAGGACTGAAGCTTTCTTT. Its translation: CASSLSGGQGRTEAFF. The chain carries TRBV12-3 or TRBV12-4 and TRBJ1-1, with D possibly matching TRBD1 (6 bases). Trimming stripped 2 bases from V and 5 bases from J, with 18 bases between. CDR3 length: 16 residues.

The chain is built from TRBV7-9 and TRBJ2-7; 9 bases map to TRBD2. After removal of 2 bases from V and 0 bases from J, the junction contained 8 bases not matched to a gene. The CDR3 has 17 residues. Per the germline V gene, CDR1 is SEHNR and CDR2 is FQNEAQ (reference sequence). This CDR3 is CASSLISGGSYSYEQYF. Here the CDR3 DNA reads TGTGCCAGCAGCTTAATTAGCGGGGGCTCTTACTCCTACGAGCAGTACTTC.

The chain combines TRBV4-1 with TRBJ1-1, with 8 bases matching TRBD1. Unmatched junction bases numbered 6, after V lost 3 bases and J lost 3 bases. The germline gives CDR1 MGHRA, CDR2 YSYEKL. The CDR3 extends over 15 amino acids. CDR3 DNA: TGCGCCAGCAGCCACGGGACAGGTGATTACACTGAAGCTTTCTTT. It translates to CASSHGTGDYTEAFF.

The gene calls are TRBV20-1 and TRBJ2-7, with D possibly TRBD2 on 6 matching bases. The CDR3 is 14 amino acids. V shed 3 bases and J shed 0 bases, with 12 bases lying between them. Germline V CDR1 and CDR2: DFQATT, SNEGSKA (reference sequence). Here the CDR3 DNA reads TGCAGTGCTAGCCCCTTGACTAGCTCCTACGAGCAGTACTTC. This encodes CSASPLTSSYEQYF.

This clonotype was observed at least ten times. This chain connects TRBV6-5 to TRBJ2-3; 10 positions match TRBD2. Germline V gene lookup returns CDR1 MNHEY and CDR2 SVGAGI. With 0 bases clipped from V and 2 bases from J, the junction kept 11 bases outside the gene matches. This CDR3 is built from 19 residues. CDR3 sequence (DNA): TGTGCCAGCAGTTACTCTTCTTCCGGGACTAGCGAGACCACAGATACGCAGTATTTT. The encoded protein is CASSYSSSGTSETTDTQYF.

The V and J genes are TRBV5-1 and TRBJ1-4; 7 bases fit TRBD1. V trimming: 4 bases; J trimming: 5 bases; junction bases outside the gene matches: 8. Germline CDR1 reads SGHRS; CDR2 reads YFSETQ. The CDR3 is made up of 15 amino acids. The CDR3 coding sequence is TGCGCCAGCAGCCCCCTGACAGGGATAAATGAAAAACTGTTTTTT. It encodes CASSPLTGINEKLFF. The full variable domain, its missing parts supplied by reference TRBV5-1 and TRBJ1-4, is KAGVTQTPRYLIKTRGQQVTLSCSPISGHRSVSWYQQTPGQGLQFLFEYFSETQRNKGNFPGRFSGRQFSNSRSEMNVSTLELGDSALYLCASSPLTGINEKLFFGSGTQLSVL.

The chain employs TRBV18 and TRBJ2-5; no reliable D call. V was pared by 1 base and J by 3 bases, with 6 bases between. This CDR3 has 13 residues. Germline-derived CDR1 and CDR2 are KGHSH and LQKENI. The CDR3 coding sequence is TGTGCCAGCTCACCACGGTCGGAAGAGACCCAGTACTTC. Translated, it gives CASSPRSEETQYF.